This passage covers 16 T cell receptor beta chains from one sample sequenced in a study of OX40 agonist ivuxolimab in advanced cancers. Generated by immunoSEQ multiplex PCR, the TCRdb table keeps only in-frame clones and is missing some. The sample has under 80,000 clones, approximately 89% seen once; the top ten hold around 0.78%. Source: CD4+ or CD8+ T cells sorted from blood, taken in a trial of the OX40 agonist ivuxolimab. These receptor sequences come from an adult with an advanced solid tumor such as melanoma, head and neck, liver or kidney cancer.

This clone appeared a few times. CDR3 DNA sequence: TGCGCCAGTTATAACCCCCGGACAGACCACACTAACTATGGCTACACCTTC. Protein: CASYNPRTDHTNYGYTF. The chain couples TRBV5-1 to TRBJ1-2; a weak D match, TRBD1 (6 bases). Trimming stripped 8 bases from V and 0 bases from J, with 23 bases between. Germline values: CDR1 SGHRS, CDR2 YFSETQ. The CDR3 totals 17 residues.

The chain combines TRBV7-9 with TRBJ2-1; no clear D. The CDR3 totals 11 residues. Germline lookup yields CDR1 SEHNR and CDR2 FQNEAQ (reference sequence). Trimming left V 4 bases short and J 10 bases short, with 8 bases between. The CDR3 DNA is TGTGCCAGCAGCTCGAGAGGAGAGCAGTTCTTC. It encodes CASSSRGEQFF.

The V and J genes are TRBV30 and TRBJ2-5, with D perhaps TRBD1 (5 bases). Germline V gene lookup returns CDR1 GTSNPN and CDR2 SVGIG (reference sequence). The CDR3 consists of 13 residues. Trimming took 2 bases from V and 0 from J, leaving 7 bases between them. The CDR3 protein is CAWSMDNQETQYF. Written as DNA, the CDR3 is TGTGCCTGGAGTATGGACAACCAAGAGACCCAGTACTTC. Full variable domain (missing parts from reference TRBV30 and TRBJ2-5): SQTIHQWPATLVQPVGSPLSLECTVEGTSNPNLYWYRQAAGRGLQLLFYSVGIGQISSEVPQNLSASRPQDRQFILSSKKLLLSDSGFYLCAWSMDNQETQYFGPGTRLLVL.

The CDR3 sequence: CASSFSFQSGYTF. The CDR3 bases are TGTGCCAGCAGCTTTAGCTTCCAAAGTGGCTACACCTTC. The rearrangement uses TRBV5-4 and TRBJ1-2; D remains ambiguous. This CDR3 comprises 13 residues. Per the germline V gene, CDR1 is SGHNT and CDR2 is YYREEE (reference sequence). The V gene lost 2 bases and the J gene lost 7 bases, with 12 bases spanning the gap. The full variable domain, rest sourced from reference TRBV5-4 and TRBJ1-2, is ETGVTQSPTHLIKTRGQQVTLRCSSQSGHNTVSWYQQALGQGPQFIFQYYREEENGRGNFPPRFSGLQFPNYSSELNVNALELDDSALYLCASSFSFQSGYTFGSGTRLTVV.

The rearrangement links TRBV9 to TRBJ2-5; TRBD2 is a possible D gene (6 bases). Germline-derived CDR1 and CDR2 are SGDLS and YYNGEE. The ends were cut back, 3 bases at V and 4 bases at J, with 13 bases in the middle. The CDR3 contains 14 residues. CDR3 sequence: CASSALQGGETQYF. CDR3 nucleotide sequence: TGTGCCAGCAGCGCCCTTCAGGGAGGAGAGACCCAGTACTTC.

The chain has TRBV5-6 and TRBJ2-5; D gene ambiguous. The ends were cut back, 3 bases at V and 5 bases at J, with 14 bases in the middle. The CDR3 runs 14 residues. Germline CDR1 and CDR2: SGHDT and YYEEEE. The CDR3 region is CASSSQMVEETQYF. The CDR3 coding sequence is TGTGCCAGCAGCTCTCAGATGGTTGAGGAGACCCAGTACTTC.

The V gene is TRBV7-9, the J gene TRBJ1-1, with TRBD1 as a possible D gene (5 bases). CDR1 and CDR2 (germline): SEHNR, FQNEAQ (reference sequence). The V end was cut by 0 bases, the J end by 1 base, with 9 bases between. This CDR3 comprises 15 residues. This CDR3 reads CASSLAGGRNTEAFF. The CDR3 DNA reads TGTGCCAGCAGCTTAGCGGGGGGTCGGAACACTGAAGCTTTCTTT.

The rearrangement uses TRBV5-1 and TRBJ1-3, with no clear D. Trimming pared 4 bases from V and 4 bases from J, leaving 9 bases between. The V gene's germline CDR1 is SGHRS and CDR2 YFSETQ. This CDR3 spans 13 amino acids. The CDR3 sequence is CASSPEQGNTIYF. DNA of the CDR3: TGCGCCAGCAGCCCGGAACAAGGAAACACCATATATTTT.

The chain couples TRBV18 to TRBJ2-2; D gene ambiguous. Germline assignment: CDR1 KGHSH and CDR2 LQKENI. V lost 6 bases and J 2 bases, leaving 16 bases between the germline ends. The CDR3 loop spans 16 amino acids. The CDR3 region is CASSPTRAQNTGELFF. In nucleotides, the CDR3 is TGTGCCAGCTCCCCTACACGGGCTCAAAACACCGGGGAGCTGTTTTTT.

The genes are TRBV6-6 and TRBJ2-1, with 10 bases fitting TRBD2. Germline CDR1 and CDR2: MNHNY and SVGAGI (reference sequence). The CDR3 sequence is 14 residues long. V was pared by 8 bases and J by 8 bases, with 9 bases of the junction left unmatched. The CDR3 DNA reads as TGTGCCAGCCGACGGGCTAGCGGGAGCGATGAGCAGTTCTTC. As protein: CASRRASGSDEQFF.

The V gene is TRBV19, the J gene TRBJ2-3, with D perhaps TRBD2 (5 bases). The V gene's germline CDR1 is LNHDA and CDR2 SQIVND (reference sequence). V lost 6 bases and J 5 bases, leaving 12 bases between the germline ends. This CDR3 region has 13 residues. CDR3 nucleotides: TGTGCCAGTAGATTTCCCGGGGAAGATACGCAGTATTTT. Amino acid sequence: CASRFPGEDTQYF.

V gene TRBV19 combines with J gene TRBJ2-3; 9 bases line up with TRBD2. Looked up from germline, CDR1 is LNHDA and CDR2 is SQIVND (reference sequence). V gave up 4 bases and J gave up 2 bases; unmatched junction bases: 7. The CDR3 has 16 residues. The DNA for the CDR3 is TGTGCCAGTAGTACCCCTGGCGGGAGGGCCACAGATACGCAGTATTTT. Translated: CASSTPGGRATDTQYF.

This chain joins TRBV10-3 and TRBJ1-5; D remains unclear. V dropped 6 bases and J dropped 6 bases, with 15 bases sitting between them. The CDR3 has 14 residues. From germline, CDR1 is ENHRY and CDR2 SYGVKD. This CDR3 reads CAISLEAEGQPQHF. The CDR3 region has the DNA TGTGCCATCAGCTTAGAGGCAGAAGGTCAGCCCCAGCATTTT.

The CDR3 sequence: CASSQWGPEIISGANVLTF. Written as DNA, the CDR3 is TGCGCCAGCAGTCAATGGGGGCCAGAGATTATCTCTGGGGCCAACGTCCTGACTTTC. The V call is TRBV23-1, the J call TRBJ2-6; possibly TRBD1 for D (6 bases). TRBV23-1 is recorded as an ORF, its role being uncertain. The CDR3 covers 19 residues. V lost 1 base and J 0 bases, leaving 16 bases between the germline ends.

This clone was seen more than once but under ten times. CDR3 sequence reads: CASRETGTSVPNEQFF. CDR3 nucleotide sequence: TGTGCCAGCAGGGAAACCGGGACTTCAGTCCCCAATGAGCAGTTCTTC. V gene TRBV2 combines with J gene TRBJ2-1; perhaps TRBD2 as D (6 bases). Germline lookup yields CDR1 SNHLY and CDR2 FYNNEI. V was cut by 6 bases and J by 6 bases, with 21 bases left in between. The CDR3 length is 16 residues.

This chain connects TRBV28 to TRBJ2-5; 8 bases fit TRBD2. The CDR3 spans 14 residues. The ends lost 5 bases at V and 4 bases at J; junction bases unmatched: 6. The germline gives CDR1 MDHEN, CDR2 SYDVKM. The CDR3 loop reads CASSPRGGRETQYF. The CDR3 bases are TGTGCCAGCAGTCCCCGGGGGGGGAGAGAGACCCAGTACTTC.